This T cell receptor beta chain emerged from a study of T cell responses to AZD1222 COVID-19 vaccine. The V gene's germline CDR1 is MGHRA and CDR2 YSYEKL. With 5 bases removed from V and 1 base from J, the gap between germline ends came to 14 bases. The CDR3 has 16 residues. A word on this clone: Its antigen remains unknown.

The study, taken as a whole, reports: It was only six AZD1222 recipients who were seropositive at baseline. Females outnumbered males among donors, who were mostly white British; clonal diversity was possibly underestimated. Among vaccine-associated CD4 TCRs, coverage spanned spike, with dominance at 160-218 and 743-854.

This table comes from immunoSEQ multiplex PCR, and its TCRdb copy is limited to in-frame clones, with some not included. The top ten clones hold approximately 1.5% of a sample with some 150,000 clones, 90% to 95% of them seen once. The material was peripheral blood, obtained 28 days after the second AZD1222 dose. V and J are TRBV4-1 and TRBJ1-4; D possibly corresponds to TRBD1 (6 bases). This TCR derives from an adult who received the AZD1222 COVID-19 vaccine. For the CDR3, the DNA is TGCGCCAGCAGCTTATCCTCCAGGGGAACTAATGAAAAACTGTTTTTT. Translation: CASSLSSRGTNEKLFF.